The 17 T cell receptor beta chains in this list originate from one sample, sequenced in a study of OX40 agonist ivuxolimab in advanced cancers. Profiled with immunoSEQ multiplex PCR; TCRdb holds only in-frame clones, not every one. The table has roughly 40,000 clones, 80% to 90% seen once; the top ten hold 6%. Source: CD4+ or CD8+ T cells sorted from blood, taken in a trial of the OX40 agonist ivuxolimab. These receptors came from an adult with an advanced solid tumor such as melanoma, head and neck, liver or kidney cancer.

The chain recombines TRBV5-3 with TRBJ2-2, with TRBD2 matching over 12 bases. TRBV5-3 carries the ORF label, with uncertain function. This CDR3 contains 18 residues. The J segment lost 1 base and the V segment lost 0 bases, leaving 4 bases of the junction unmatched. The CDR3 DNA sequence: TGTGCCAGAAGCTTGGCCGCGACTAGCGGGAGGAACACCGGGGAGCTGTTTTTT. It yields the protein CARSLAATSGRNTGELFF.

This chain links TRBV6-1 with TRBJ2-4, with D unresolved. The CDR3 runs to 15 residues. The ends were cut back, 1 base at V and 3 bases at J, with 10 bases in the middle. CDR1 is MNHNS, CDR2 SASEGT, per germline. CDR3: CASSEGSAGKNIQYF. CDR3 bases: TGTGCCAGCAGTGAAGGGTCGGCAGGCAAAAACATTCAGTACTTC.

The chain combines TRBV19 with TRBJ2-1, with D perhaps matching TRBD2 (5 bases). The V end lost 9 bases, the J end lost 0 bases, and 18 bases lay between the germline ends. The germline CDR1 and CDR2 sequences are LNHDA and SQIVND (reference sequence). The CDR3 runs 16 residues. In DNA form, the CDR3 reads TGTGCCAGCACCCCTTTAGGCGGAGGCTCCTACAATGAGCAGTTCTTC. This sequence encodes CASTPLGGGSYNEQFF. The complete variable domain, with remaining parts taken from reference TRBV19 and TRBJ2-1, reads DGGITQSPKYLFRKEGQNVTLSCEQNLNHDAMYWYRQDPGQGLRLIYYSQIVNDFQKGDIAEGYSVSREKKESFPLTVTSAQKNPTAFYLCASTPLGGGSYNEQFFGPGTRLTVL.

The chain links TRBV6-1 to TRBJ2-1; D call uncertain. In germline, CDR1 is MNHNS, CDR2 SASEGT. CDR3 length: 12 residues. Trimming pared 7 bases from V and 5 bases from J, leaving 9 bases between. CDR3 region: CASTLDHNEQFF. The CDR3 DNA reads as TGTGCCAGCACGCTCGATCACAATGAGCAGTTCTTC.

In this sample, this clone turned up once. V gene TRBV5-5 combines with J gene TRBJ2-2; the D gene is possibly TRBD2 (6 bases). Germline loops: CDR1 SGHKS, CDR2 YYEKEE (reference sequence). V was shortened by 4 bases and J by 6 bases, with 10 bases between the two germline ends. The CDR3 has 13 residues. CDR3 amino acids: CASSTGLSGELFF. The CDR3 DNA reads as TGTGCCAGCAGCACGGGACTTTCCGGGGAGCTGTTTTTT.

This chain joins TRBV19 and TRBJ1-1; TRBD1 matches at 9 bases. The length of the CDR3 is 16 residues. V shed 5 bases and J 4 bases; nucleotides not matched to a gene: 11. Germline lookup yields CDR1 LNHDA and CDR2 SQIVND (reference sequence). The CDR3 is CASSYPADRGPTEAFF. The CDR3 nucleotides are TGTGCCAGTAGTTACCCGGCGGACAGGGGTCCCACTGAAGCTTTCTTT.

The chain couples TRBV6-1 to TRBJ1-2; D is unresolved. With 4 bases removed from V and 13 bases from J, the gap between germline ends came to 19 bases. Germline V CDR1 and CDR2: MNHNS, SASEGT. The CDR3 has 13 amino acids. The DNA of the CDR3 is TGTGCCAGCAGTGCAACACCGAGGACGGAATGCACCTTC. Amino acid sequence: CASSATPRTECTF.

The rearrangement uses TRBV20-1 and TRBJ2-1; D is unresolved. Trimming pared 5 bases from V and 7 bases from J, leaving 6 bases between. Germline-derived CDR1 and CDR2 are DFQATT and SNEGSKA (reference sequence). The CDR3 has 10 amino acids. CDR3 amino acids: CSAGRNEQFF. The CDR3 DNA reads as TGCAGTGCTGGCCGAAATGAGCAGTTCTTC.

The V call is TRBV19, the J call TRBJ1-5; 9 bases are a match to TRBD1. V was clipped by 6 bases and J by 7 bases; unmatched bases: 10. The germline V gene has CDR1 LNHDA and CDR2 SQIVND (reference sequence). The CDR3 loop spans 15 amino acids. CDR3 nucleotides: TGTGCCAGTAGCCTCGGCCTGGACAGGGGACAGCCCCAGCATTTT. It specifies CASSLGLDRGQPQHF.

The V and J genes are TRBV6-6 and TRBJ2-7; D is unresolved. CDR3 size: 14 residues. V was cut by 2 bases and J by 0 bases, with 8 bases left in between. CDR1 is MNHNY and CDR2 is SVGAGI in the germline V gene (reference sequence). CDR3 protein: CASSYGRSSYEQYF. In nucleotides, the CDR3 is TGTGCCAGCAGTTACGGCCGGAGCTCCTACGAGCAGTACTTC.

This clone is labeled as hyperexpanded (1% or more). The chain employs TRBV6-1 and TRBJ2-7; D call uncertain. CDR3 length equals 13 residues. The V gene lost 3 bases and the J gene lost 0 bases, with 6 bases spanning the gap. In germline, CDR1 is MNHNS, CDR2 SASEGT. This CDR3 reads CASSDALSYEQYF. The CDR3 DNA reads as TGTGCCAGCAGTGATGCCCTCTCCTACGAGCAGTACTTC.

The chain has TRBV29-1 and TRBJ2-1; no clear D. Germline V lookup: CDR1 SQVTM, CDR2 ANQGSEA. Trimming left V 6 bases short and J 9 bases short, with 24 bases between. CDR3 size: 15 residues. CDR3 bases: TGCAGCGTCCGAACCGCGCTACGGCTGGGCGGTGAGCAGTTCTTC. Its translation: CSVRTALRLGGEQFF.

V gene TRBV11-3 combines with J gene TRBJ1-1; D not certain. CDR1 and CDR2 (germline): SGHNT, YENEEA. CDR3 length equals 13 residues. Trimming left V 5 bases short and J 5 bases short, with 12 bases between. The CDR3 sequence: CASSIGLTTEAFF. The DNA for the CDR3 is TGTGCCAGCAGCATTGGACTGACAACTGAAGCTTTCTTT.

The CDR3 DNA follows: TGTGCCAGCAGTTCCCCCGGGACAGGGCAAGAGACCCAGTACTTC. This sequence encodes CASSSPGTGQETQYF. This chain connects TRBV7-8 to TRBJ2-5; the match to TRBD1 covers 9 bases. Germline CDR1 is SGHVS and CDR2 is FQNEAQ. Trimming at V came to 6 bases and at J to 2 bases, leaving 7 bases not matched to a gene. This CDR3 is built from 15 residues.

CDR3 DNA: TGTGCCAGCACCCTAGCCCGGACAGAAACAGATACGCAGTATTTT. Its protein is CASTLARTETDTQYF. This chain links TRBV7-9 with TRBJ2-3, with a weak D call TRBD1 (6 bases). V was clipped by 7 bases and J by 3 bases, with 17 bases between them. The CDR3 totals 15 residues. The V gene's germline CDR1 is SEHNR and CDR2 FQNEAQ (reference sequence).

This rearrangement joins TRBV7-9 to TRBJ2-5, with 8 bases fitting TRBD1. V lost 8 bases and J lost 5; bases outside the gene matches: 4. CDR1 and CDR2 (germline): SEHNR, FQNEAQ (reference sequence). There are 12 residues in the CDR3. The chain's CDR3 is CASFDRGETQYF. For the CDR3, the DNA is TGTGCCAGCTTTGACAGGGGCGAGACCCAGTACTTC.

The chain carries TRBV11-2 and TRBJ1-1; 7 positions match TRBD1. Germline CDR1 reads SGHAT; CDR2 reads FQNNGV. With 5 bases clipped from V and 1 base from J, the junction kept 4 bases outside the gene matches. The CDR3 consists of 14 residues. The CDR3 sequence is CASSAQGGNTEAFF. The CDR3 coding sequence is TGTGCCAGCAGCGCGCAGGGGGGGAACACTGAAGCTTTCTTT.